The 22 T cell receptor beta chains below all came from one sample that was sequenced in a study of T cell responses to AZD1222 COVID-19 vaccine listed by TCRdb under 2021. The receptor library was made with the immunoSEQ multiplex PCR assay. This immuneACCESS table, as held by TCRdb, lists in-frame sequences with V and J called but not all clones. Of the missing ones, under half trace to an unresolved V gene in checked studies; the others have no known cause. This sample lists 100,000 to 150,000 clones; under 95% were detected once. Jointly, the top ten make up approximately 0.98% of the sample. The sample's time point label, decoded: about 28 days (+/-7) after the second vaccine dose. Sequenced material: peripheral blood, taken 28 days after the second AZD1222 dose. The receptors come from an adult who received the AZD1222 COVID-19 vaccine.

The DNA for the CDR3 is TGTGCCAGCAGTTTAACAGGGTCGGGAGCTTTCTTT. Protein sequence: CASSLTGSGAFF. This sequence joins TRBV28 and TRBJ1-1; D is possibly TRBD1 (6 bases). CDR1 MDHEN and CDR2 SYDVKM come from the germline V gene. This CDR3 is built from 12 residues. Deletions cut 2 bases from V and 10 bases from J, with 11 bases between.

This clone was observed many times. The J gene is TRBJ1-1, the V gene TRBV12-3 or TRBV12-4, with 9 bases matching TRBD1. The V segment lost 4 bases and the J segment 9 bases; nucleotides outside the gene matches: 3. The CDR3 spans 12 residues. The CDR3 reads CASSSGTGKAFF. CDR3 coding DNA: TGTGCCAGCAGTTCCGGGACAGGGAAAGCTTTCTTT.

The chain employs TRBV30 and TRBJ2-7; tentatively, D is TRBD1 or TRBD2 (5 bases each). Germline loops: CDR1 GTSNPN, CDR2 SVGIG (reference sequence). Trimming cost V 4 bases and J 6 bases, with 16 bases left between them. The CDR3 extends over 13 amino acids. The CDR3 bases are TGTGCCTGGACCCGGGAAAGGGGCGGCGAGCAGTACTTC. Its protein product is CAWTRERGGEQYF. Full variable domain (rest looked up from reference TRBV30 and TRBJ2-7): SQTIHQWPATLVQPVGSPLSLECTVEGTSNPNLYWYRQAAGRGLQLLFYSVGIGQISSEVPQNLSASRPQDRQFILSSKKLLLSDSGFYLCAWTRERGGEQYFGPGTRLTVT.

CDR3 residues: CASSPPDHTDTQYF. The CDR3 coding sequence is TGTGCCAGCTCACCACCGGATCACACAGATACGCAGTATTTT. The V call is TRBV18, the J call TRBJ2-3; D is ambiguous. This CDR3 is 14 amino acids long. V lost 0 bases and J 2 bases, leaving 6 bases between the germline ends. Germline V CDR1 and CDR2: KGHSH, LQKENI.

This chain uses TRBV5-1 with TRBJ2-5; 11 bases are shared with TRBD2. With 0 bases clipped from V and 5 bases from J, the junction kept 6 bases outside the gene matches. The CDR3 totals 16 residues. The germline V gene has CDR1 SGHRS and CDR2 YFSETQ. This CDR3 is CASSLALAGGSETQYF. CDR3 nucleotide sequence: TGCGCCAGCAGCTTGGCCCTAGCGGGAGGTTCCGAGACCCAGTACTTC.

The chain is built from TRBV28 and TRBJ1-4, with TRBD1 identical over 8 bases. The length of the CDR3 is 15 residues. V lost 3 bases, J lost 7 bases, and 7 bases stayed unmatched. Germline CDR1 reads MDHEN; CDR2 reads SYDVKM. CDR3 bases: TGTGCCAGCAGTTTCTTGGACAGGGAAGGTGAAAAACTGTTTTTT. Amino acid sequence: CASSFLDREGEKLFF.

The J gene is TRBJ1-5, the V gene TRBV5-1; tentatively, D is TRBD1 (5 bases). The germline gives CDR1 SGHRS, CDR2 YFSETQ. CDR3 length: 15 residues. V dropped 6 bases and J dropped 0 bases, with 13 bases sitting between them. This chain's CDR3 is CASTPREVSNQPQHF. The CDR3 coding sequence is TGCGCCAGCACCCCCAGGGAGGTTAGCAATCAGCCCCAGCATTTT.

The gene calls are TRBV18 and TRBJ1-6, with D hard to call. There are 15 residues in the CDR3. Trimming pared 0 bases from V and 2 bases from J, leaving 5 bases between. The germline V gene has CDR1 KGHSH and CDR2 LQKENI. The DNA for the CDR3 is TGTGCCAGCTCACCACCACTCCCCTATAATTCACCCCTCCACTTT. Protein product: CASSPPLPYNSPLHF.

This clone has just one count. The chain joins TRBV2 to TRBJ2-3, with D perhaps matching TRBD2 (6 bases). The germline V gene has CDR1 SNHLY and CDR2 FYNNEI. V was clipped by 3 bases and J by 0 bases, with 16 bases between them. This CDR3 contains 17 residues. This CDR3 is CASSDISGLPSTDTQYF. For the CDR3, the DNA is TGTGCCAGCAGTGATATTAGCGGATTACCGAGCACAGATACGCAGTATTTT. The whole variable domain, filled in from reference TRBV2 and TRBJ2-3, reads EPEVTQTPSHQVTQMGQEVILRCVPISNHLYFYWYRQILGQKVEFLVSFYNNEISEKSEIFDDQFSVERPDGSNFTLKIRSTKLEDSAMYFCASSDISGLPSTDTQYFGPGTRLTVL.

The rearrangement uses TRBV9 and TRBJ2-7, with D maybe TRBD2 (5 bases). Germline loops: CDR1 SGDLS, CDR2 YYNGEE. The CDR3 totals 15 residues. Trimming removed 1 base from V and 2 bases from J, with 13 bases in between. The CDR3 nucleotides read TGTGCCAGCAGCGTATCACCGGGATCTACCTACGAGCAGTACTTC. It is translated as CASSVSPGSTYEQYF.

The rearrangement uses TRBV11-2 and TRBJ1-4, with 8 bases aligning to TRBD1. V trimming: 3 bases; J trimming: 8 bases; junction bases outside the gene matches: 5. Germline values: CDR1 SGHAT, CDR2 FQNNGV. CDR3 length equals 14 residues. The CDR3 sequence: CASSFQGALEKLFF. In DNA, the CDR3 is TGTGCCAGCAGCTTCCAGGGGGCTCTGGAAAAACTGTTTTTT.

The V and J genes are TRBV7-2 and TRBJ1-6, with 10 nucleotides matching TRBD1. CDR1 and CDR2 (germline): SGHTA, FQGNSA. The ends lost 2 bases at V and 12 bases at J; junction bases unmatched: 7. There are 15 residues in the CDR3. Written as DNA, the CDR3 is TGTGCCAGCAGCTTACGGGGACAGGGGCCCTTACCCCTCCACTTT. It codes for CASSLRGQGPLPLHF.

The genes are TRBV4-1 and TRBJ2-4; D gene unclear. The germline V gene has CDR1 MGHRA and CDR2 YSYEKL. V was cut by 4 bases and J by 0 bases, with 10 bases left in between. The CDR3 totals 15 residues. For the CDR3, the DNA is TGCGCCAGCAGCCCCTCCTGGACAGCCAAAAACATTCAGTACTTC. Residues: CASSPSWTAKNIQYF.

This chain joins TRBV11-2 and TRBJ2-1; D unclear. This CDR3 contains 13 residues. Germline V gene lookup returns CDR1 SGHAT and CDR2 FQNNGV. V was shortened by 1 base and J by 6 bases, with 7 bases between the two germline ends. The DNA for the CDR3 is TGTGCCAGCAGCTTAGCACTCCGCAATGAGCAGTTCTTC. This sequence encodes CASSLALRNEQFF. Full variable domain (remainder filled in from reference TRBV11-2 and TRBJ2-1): EAGVAQSPRYKIIEKRQSVAFWCNPISGHATLYWYQQILGQGPKLLIQFQNNGVVDDSQLPKDRFSAERLKGVDSTLKIQPAKLEDSAVYLCASSLALRNEQFFGPGTRLTVL.

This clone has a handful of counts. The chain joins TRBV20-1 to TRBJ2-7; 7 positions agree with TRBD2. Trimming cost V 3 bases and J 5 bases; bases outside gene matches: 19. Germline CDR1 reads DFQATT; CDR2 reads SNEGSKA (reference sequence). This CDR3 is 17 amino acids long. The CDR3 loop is CSASPPPSGWLTDEQYF. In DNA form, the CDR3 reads TGCAGTGCTAGTCCCCCTCCTAGCGGATGGTTGACCGACGAGCAGTACTTC.

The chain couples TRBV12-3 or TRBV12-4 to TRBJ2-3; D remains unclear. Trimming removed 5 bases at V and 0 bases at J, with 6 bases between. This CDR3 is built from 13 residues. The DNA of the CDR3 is TGTGCCAGCAGTGGGTATAGCACAGATACGCAGTATTTT. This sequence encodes CASSGYSTDTQYF.

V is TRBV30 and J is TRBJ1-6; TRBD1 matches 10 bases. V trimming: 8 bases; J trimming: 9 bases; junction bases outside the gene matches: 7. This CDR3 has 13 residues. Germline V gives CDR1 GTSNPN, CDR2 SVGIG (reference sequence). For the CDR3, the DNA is TGTGCCGGACAGGGGGAAGGCGGTTCACCCCTCCACTTT. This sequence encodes CAGQGEGGSPLHF.

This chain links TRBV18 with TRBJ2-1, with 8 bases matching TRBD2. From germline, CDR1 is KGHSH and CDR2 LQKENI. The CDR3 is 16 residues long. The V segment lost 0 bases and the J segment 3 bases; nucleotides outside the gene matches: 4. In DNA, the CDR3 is TGTGCCAGCTCACCACCGCAGAGCGGGAGCTACAATGAGCAGTTCTTC. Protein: CASSPPQSGSYNEQFF.

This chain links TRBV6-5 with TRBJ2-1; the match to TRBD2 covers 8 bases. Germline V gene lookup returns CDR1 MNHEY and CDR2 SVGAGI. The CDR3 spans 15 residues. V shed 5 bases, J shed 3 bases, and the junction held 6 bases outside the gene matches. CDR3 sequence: CASSTQRELYNEQFF. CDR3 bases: TGTGCCAGCAGTACTCAGCGGGAGCTCTACAATGAGCAGTTCTTC.

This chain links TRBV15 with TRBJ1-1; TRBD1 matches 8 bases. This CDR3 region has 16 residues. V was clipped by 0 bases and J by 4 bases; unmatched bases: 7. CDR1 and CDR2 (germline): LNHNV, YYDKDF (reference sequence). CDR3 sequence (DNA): TGTGCCACCAGCAGAGAACAGGGGGGATTTAGCACTGAAGCTTTCTTT. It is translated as CATSREQGGFSTEAFF.

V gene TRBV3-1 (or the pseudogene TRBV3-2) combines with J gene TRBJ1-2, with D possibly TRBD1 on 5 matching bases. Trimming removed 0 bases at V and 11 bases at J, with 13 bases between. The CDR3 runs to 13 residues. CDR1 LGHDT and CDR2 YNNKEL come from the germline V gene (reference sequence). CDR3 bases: TGTGCCAGCAGCCAAGATCCGGGGCTCAGGTACACCTTC. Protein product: CASSQDPGLRYTF.

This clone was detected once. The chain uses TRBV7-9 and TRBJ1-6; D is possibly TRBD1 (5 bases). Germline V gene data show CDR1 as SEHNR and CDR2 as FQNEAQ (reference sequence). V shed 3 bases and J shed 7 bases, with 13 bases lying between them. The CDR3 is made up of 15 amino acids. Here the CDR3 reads CASSLNQGANSPLHF. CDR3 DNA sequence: TGTGCCAGCAGCTTGAATCAGGGCGCGAATTCACCCCTCCACTTT.